A selection of T cell receptor beta chains follows, all from one sample in a study of T cells in localized non-small cell lung cancer. Produced via immunoSEQ multiplex PCR; TCRdb's table is partial and in-frame only. Of over 5,500 clones in the sample, 23% were seen once. The material sequenced was lung tumor tissue, taken before any cancer treatment. The receptors here all came from a man aged 40-75 years with stage III squamous cell lung carcinoma. Both conserved end residues are part of each CDR3. Each record gives: V gene, D gene, clone size, J gene, CDR3 DNA, CDR3 protein. A D gene is named only where the DNA matches it firmly. Rows may omit the clone size; those that give it use once, few, many or a size class.

V gene: TRBV28
D gene: NA
clone size: NA
J gene: TRBJ1-3
CDR3 DNA: TGTGCCAGCAGTTTCAAAAGCTCTGGAAACACCATATATTTT
CDR3 protein: CASSFKSSGNTIYF

V gene: TRBV11-3
D gene: TRBD1
clone size: few
J gene: TRBJ1-3
CDR3 DNA: TGTGCCAGCAGCTTAGTGTCAGGGGGCTTCGGTGGAAACACCATATATTTT
CDR3 protein: CASSLVSGGFGGNTIYF

V gene: TRBV11-3
D gene: TRBD1
clone size: few
J gene: TRBJ2-7
CDR3 DNA: TGTGCCAGCAGACCCGGGACAGGGGGTTACGAGCAGTACTTC
CDR3 protein: CASRPGTGGYEQYF

V gene: TRBV28
D gene: NA
clone size: NA
J gene: TRBJ2-4
CDR3 DNA: TGTGCCAGCAGTTTACAAGGGACAACCGCCAAAAACATTCAGTACTTC
CDR3 protein: CASSLQGTTAKNIQYF

V gene: TRBV5-1
D gene: TRBD1
clone size: NA
J gene: TRBJ2-2
CDR3 DNA: TGCGCCAGCAGCACCACAGGGGGCGTCACCGGGGAGCTGTTTTTT
CDR3 protein: CASSTTGGVTGELFF

V gene: TRBV19
D gene: TRBD2
clone size: NA
J gene: TRBJ2-7
CDR3 DNA: TGTGCCAGTAGTGGGGCGGGAGGGTCCTACGAGCAGTACTTC
CDR3 protein: CASSGAGGSYEQYF

V gene: TRBV11-3
D gene: TRBD1
clone size: NA
J gene: TRBJ2-7
CDR3 DNA: TGTGCCAGCAGCTTACCGGGACAGACCTACGAGCAGTACTTC
CDR3 protein: CASSLPGQTYEQYF

V gene: TRBV18
D gene: TRBD1
clone size: NA
J gene: TRBJ1-1
CDR3 DNA: TGTGCCAGCTCACTCCGACAGGGGAGGACTAAACACACTGAAGCTTTCTTT
CDR3 protein: CASSLRQGRTKHTEAFF

V gene: TRBV6-8
D gene: NA
clone size: NA
J gene: TRBJ2-5
CDR3 DNA: TGTGCCAGCATTGCGGGGTCCCCTCTAGAGACCCAGTACTTC
CDR3 protein: CASIAGSPLETQYF

V gene: TRBV9
D gene: NA
clone size: few
J gene: TRBJ2-7
CDR3 DNA: TGTGCCAGCAGCGTAACGGCTACCTCTGGGGAGCAGTACTTC
CDR3 protein: CASSVTATSGEQYF

V gene: TRBV19
D gene: NA
clone size: NA
J gene: TRBJ2-1
CDR3 DNA: TGTGCCAGTAGTATAGCTAGGACAGACAACAATGAGCAGTTCTTC
CDR3 protein: CASSIARTDNNEQFF

V gene: TRBV15
D gene: TRBD2
clone size: few
J gene: TRBJ2-1
CDR3 DNA: TGTGCCACCAGCAGAGGCGGGAGGGCGACCCGCAATGAGCAGTTCTTC
CDR3 protein: CATSRGGRATRNEQFF

V gene: TRBV14
D gene: NA
clone size: NA
J gene: TRBJ1-4
CDR3 DNA: TGTGCCAGCAGCCAAGATCTTGAGGGGGACGGTGAAAAACTGTTTTTT
CDR3 protein: CASSQDLEGDGEKLFF

V gene: TRBV9
D gene: NA
clone size: few
J gene: TRBJ2-7
CDR3 DNA: TGTGCCAGCAGCACACTACTGACCGAGCAGTACTTC
CDR3 protein: CASSTLLTEQYF

V gene: TRBV5-1
D gene: NA
clone size: NA
J gene: TRBJ2-2
CDR3 DNA: TGCGCCAGCAGCTTGGAAAGGGGATGGAACACCGGGGAGCTGTTTTTT
CDR3 protein: CASSLERGWNTGELFF

V gene: TRBV11-3
D gene: NA
clone size: NA
J gene: TRBJ2-7
CDR3 DNA: TGTGCCAGCAGCTTAGATATACTAGGTACCTACGAGCAGTACTTC
CDR3 protein: CASSLDILGTYEQYF

V gene: TRBV28
D gene: NA
clone size: NA
J gene: TRBJ1-2
CDR3 DNA: TGTGCCAGCAGGGGAGGGGGAACTGGGGGCTACACCTTC
CDR3 protein: CASRGGGTGGYTF

V gene: TRBV11-3
D gene: TRBD1
clone size: NA
J gene: TRBJ1-4
CDR3 DNA: TGTGCCAGCAGCGGGGACAGCATTAATGAAAAACTGTTTTTT
CDR3 protein: CASSGDSINEKLFF

V gene: TRBV6-8
D gene: TRBD2
clone size: NA
J gene: TRBJ2-7
CDR3 DNA: TGTGCCAGCAGTTTTAGCGGGGGGTACGAGCAGTACTTC
CDR3 protein: CASSFSGGYEQYF

V gene: TRBV19
D gene: NA
clone size: once
J gene: TRBJ2-1
CDR3 DNA: TGTGCCAGTAGTATAACTAGGTCCCCTCGGAATGAGCAGTTCTTC
CDR3 protein: CASSITRSPRNEQFF

V gene: TRBV19
D gene: NA
clone size: once
J gene: TRBJ1-5
CDR3 DNA: TGTGCCAGTAGTATGGTTCCCGCCAGCAATCAGCCCCAGCATTTT
CDR3 protein: CASSMVPASNQPQHF

V gene: TRBV11-3
D gene: NA
clone size: medium-sized
J gene: TRBJ2-3
CDR3 DNA: TGTGCCAGCAGCTTAGAACCCCTCACAGATACGCAGTATTTT
CDR3 protein: CASSLEPLTDTQYF

V gene: TRBV6-8
D gene: TRBD2
clone size: NA
J gene: TRBJ2-7
CDR3 DNA: TGTGCCAGCAAGACCGCCGGGACTACCTTCGGTGAGCAGTACTTC
CDR3 protein: CASKTAGTTFGEQYF

V gene: TRBV29-1
D gene: TRBD1
clone size: few
J gene: TRBJ2-7
CDR3 DNA: TGCAGCGTTGGGCCACAGGGGCGCGAGCAGTACTTC
CDR3 protein: CSVGPQGREQYF

V gene: TRBV4-1
D gene: NA
clone size: NA
J gene: TRBJ1-1
CDR3 DNA: TGCGCCAGCAGCCAAGAGACGGCCAGGGAAATGGAGAACACTGAAGCTTTCTTT
CDR3 protein: CASSQETAREMENTEAFF

V gene: TRBV30
D gene: TRBD2
clone size: NA
J gene: TRBJ2-1
CDR3 DNA: TGTGCCGTCTTCGGGGGGAGCCGCTCCTACAATGAGCAGTTCTTC
CDR3 protein: CAVFGGSRSYNEQFF

V gene: TRBV6-8
D gene: TRBD1
clone size: few
J gene: TRBJ1-4
CDR3 DNA: TGTGCCAGCAGCCCGACAGGGGGCTCCCACTTCCCTCCCAATGTGAAGGTGTTTTTT
CDR3 protein: CASSPTGGSHFPPNVKVFF

V gene: TRBV19
D gene: NA
clone size: NA
J gene: TRBJ1-2
CDR3 DNA: TGTGCCAGTAGTGAGGGAGGGGACTATGGCTACACCTTC
CDR3 protein: CASSEGGDYGYTF

V gene: TRBV9
D gene: NA
clone size: NA
J gene: TRBJ2-1
CDR3 DNA: TGTGCCAGCAGCCCATGGGGGGGGCGTCCGTTCTTC
CDR3 protein: CASSPWGGRPFF

V gene: TRBV28
D gene: NA
clone size: few
J gene: TRBJ1-6
CDR3 DNA: TGTGCCAGCCGGGGGGGAGGCCTATATAATTCACCCCTCCACTTT
CDR3 protein: CASRGGGLYNSPLHF

V gene: TRBV11-3
D gene: NA
clone size: NA
J gene: TRBJ2-7
CDR3 DNA: TGTGCCAGCAGCTTAGATCGATCCTCCTACGAGCAGTACTTC
CDR3 protein: CASSLDRSSYEQYF

V gene: TRBV6-8
D gene: TRBD2
clone size: NA
J gene: TRBJ2-7
CDR3 DNA: TGTGCCAGCAGTTACCGGAGGTTGTCGAGGGAGGGGTATACCTACGAGCAGTACTTC
CDR3 protein: CASSYRRLSREGYTYEQYF

V gene: TRBV5-1
D gene: NA
clone size: NA
J gene: TRBJ2-7
CDR3 DNA: TGCGCCAGCAGCTTGCTTGGGAGCTTCCCCTACGAGCAGTACTTC
CDR3 protein: CASSLLGSFPYEQYF

V gene: TRBV18
D gene: TRBD1
clone size: NA
J gene: TRBJ2-7
CDR3 DNA: TGTGCCAGCTCACCCCGACAGGGCGACGAGCAGTACTTC
CDR3 protein: CASSPRQGDEQYF

V gene: TRBV11-3
D gene: TRBD1
clone size: NA
J gene: TRBJ1-2
CDR3 DNA: TGTGCCAGCAGCTTTACAGGGGGCTCTAACTATGGCTACACCTTC
CDR3 protein: CASSFTGGSNYGYTF

V gene: TRBV10-3
D gene: NA
clone size: NA
J gene: TRBJ2-3
CDR3 DNA: TGTGCCATCAGTGAGAGGGGAGATACGCAGTATTTT
CDR3 protein: CAISERGDTQYF

V gene: TRBV11-3
D gene: TRBD2
clone size: NA
J gene: TRBJ2-5
CDR3 DNA: TGTGCCAGCAGCCCCTCCCCCCTAACTAGCGGGGGAGGGGAGACCCAGTACTTC
CDR3 protein: CASSPSPLTSGGGETQYF

V gene: TRBV6-8
D gene: NA
clone size: NA
J gene: TRBJ2-1
CDR3 DNA: TGTGCCAGCACCGGGGCGAGGGGAAAAAACAATGAGCAGTTCTTC
CDR3 protein: CASTGARGKNNEQFF

V gene: TRBV19
D gene: NA
clone size: few
J gene: TRBJ1-2
CDR3 DNA: TGTGCCAGTAGTATCCGAGGGAACGGCGGCTACACCTTC
CDR3 protein: CASSIRGNGGYTF

V gene: TRBV19
D gene: NA
clone size: NA
J gene: TRBJ2-3
CDR3 DNA: TGTGCCAGTAGTAGCTCAGATACGCAGTATTTT
CDR3 protein: CASSSSDTQYF

V gene: TRBV11-3
D gene: TRBD1
clone size: few
J gene: TRBJ1-1
CDR3 DNA: TGTGCCAGCAGCACCAGGGGGCTTAGCACTGAAGCTTTCTTT
CDR3 protein: CASSTRGLSTEAFF

V gene: TRBV4-1
D gene: NA
clone size: NA
J gene: TRBJ1-2
CDR3 DNA: TGCGCCAGCAGCCAAGCCCCGACTAACTATGGCTACACCTTC
CDR3 protein: CASSQAPTNYGYTF

V gene: TRBV28
D gene: TRBD1
clone size: NA
J gene: TRBJ2-1
CDR3 DNA: TGTGCCAGCGGCGCAGGGGGCGGGCCACGCAATGAGCAGTTCTTC
CDR3 protein: CASGAGGGPRNEQFF

V gene: TRBV11-3
D gene: TRBD1
clone size: few
J gene: TRBJ2-5
CDR3 DNA: TGTGCCAGCAGCCCCCTGGGGGGACAGGGGAACCAAGAGACCCAGTACTTC
CDR3 protein: CASSPLGGQGNQETQYF